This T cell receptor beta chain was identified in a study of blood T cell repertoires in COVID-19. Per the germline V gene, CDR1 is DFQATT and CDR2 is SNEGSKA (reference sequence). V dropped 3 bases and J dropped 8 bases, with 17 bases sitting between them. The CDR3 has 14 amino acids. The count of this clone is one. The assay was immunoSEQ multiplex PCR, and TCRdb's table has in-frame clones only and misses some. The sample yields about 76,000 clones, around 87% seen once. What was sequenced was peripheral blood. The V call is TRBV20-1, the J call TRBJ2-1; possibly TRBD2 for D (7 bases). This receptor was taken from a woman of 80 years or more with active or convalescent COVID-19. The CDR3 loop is CSASWGGPRDEQFF. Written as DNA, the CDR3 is TGCAGTGCTAGTTGGGGGGGGCCTAGGGATGAGCAGTTCTTC.